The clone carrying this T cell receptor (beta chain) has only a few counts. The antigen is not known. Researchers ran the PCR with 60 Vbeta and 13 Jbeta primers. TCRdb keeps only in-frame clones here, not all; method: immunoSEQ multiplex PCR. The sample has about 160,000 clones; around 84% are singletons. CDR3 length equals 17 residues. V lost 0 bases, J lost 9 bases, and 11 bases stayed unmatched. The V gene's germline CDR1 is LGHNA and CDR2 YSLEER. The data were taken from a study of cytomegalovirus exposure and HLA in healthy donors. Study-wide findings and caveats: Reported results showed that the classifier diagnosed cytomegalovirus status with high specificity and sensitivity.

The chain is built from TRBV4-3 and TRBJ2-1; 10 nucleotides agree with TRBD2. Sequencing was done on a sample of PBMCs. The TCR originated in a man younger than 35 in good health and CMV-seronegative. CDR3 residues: CASSQDRASGSTIEQFF. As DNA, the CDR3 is TGCGCCAGCAGCCAAGATAGGGCTAGCGGGAGTACTATTGAGCAGTTCTTC.